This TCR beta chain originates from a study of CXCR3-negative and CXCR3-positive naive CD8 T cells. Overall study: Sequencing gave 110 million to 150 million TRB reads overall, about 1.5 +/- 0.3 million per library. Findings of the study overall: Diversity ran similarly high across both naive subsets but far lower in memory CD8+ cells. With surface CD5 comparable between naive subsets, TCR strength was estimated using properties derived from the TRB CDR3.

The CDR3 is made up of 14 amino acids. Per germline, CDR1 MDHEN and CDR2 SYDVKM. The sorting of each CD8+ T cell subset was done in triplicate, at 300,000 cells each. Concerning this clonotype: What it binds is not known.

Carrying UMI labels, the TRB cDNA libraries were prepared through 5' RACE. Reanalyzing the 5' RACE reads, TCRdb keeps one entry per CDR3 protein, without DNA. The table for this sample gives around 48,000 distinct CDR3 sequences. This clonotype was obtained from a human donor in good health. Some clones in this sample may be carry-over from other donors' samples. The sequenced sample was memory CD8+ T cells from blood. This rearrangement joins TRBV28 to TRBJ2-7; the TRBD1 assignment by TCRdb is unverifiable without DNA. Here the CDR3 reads CASSTGTGVDEQYF. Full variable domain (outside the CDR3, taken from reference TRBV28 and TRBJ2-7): DVKVTQSSRYLVKRTGEKVFLECVQDMDHENMFWYRQDPGLGLRLIYFSYDVKMKEKGDIPEGYSVSREKKERFSLILESASTNQTSMYLCASSTGTGVDEQYFGPGTRLTVT.